This T cell receptor beta chain was sequenced for a study of T cells after yellow fever vaccination. Findings of the study overall: There was a small share of clonotypes that showed up in both the CD4 and CD8 compartments. FACS-sorted repertoires could harbor abundant contaminating bulk-population clonotypes. By day 5 rather than day 15, the secondary response had peaked, though it was weaker.

This CDR3 has 12 residues. V was clipped by 3 bases and J by 3 bases, with 6 bases between them. The authors made TCR cDNA by 5'RACE template switching, adding a universal primer site and UMIs. MiXCR was run by TCRdb on the 5' RACE reads, yielding one entry per CDR3 protein. The sample lists around 610,000 distinct CDR3 sequences; roughly 13% were seen once. This clonotype occurred a few times. Antigen specificity is unknown. The V gene is TRBV12-3 or TRBV12-4, the J gene TRBJ2-7; D gene uncertain. The material sequenced was PBMCs, taken on the day of the yellow fever booster vaccination. This receptor was identified in a man aged 30 to 45 who received the YFV17D yellow fever vaccine. CDR3 residues: CASSLEDYEQYF. In DNA, the CDR3 is TGTGCCAGCAGTTTGGAAGACTACGAGCAGTACTTC.